These T cell receptor beta chains were read from a single sample in a study of blood T cell repertoires in COVID-19. The method was immunoSEQ multiplex PCR; TCRdb's version includes in-frame clones alone and lacks a portion of them. The repertoire holds about 270,000 clones, with approximately 83% as singletons. Sample: peripheral blood. The receptor source for this set is a woman aged 45-65 years who had recovered from COVID-19. Each CDR3 is given with its conserved first and last residue.

cdr3_aa cdr3_length v_call
CASSTPRTAQETQYF 15 TRBV5-4
CASRTPGHNTGELFF 15 TRBV19
CATRAAGGGYEQYF 14 TRBV24-1
CASSQGLAGNTGELFF 16 TRBV4-3
CASSGSTDTQYF 12 TRBV28
CASSPEGRGYNSPLHF 16 TRBV28
CASSDGGSLDTQYF 14 TRBV19
CASTPLGQGDEKPQHF 16 TRBV6-2/TRBV6-3
CASSPQSGLTTDTQYF 16 TRBV18
CATFSGTGPFSSYEQYF 17 TRBV27
CASRDSLNTEAFF 13 TRBV28
CASSLEGAGKNIQYF 15 TRBV5-1
CASSPPPSLTQYF 13 TRBV6-2/TRBV6-3
CASTLQGVAEAFF 13 TRBV12-3/TRBV12-4
CASSIGVEQYF 11 TRBV19
CASSLTSGNEQFF 13 TRBV12-3/TRBV12-4
CASSPVGGGQETQYF 15 TRBV9
CASSLGVQGGYGYTF 15 TRBV11-2
CAWSVRLAGAYNEQFF 16 TRBV30
CASSSPATGGESDTQYF 17 TRBV28
CSARQQDTQYF 11 TRBV20-1
CASSFTGHYRGNQPQHF 17 TRBV5-8
CASSLGGASGNTIYF 15 TRBV7-2
CASSTPEILGEKLFF 15 TRBV14
CSVGRGGDEQYF 12 TRBV29-1
CASSQDRVSSYGYTF 15 TRBV14
CASSLDGVSGETQYF 15 TRBV7-3
CASSLPGMGGQPQHF 15 TRBV7-8
CSVGGGYGYTF 11 TRBV29-1
CSVEAPSGRARPTDTQYF 18 TRBV29-1
CASSGAFSNEQFF 13 TRBV4-1
CASSTGVPNEQFF 13 TRBV6-5
CASSLGGGTLNIQYF 15 TRBV7-2
CASSLTGTANSPLHF 15 TRBV5-1
CASSVAGGTSGDTQYF 16 TRBV9
CASSDDRGGTDTQYF 15 TRBV9
CATSRDYRSTNEKLFF 16 TRBV15
CASSLYQGLANEKLFF 16 TRBV7-8
CASSSWGRTGYEQYF 15 TRBV5-4
CAWSVSSEQYF 11 TRBV30
CASSLSTGRANYGYTF 16 TRBV7-2
CASSIRLVGRELFF 14 TRBV2
CASSDFEQVIYNEQFF 16 TRBV6-1
CASSVEGGETQYF 13 TRBV6-4
CASSRQGNSLSTIYF 15 TRBV27
CASSLALGGGRYGYTF 16 TRBV7-2
CASSLPGQGLYF 12 TRBV27
CASARGAGAKEQYF 14 TRBV7-2
CASSLAGTEKLFF 13 TRBV5-1
CASSLAGLKTNEQFF 15 TRBV5-6
CASSPNQETQYF 12 TRBV27
CASKDRGTGRGYTF 14 TRBV6-5
CASSLVPQETQYF 13 TRBV7-3
CASSTTFGSKETQYF 15 TRBV6-5
CASSVEQGTLTGELFF 16 TRBV18
CASRKMGGEKLFF 13 TRBV7-9
CASSLAAGGTGNTIYF 16 TRBV11-2
CASSLTGYEQYF 12 TRBV6-6
CASSLGSLPLSGELFF 16 TRBV5-4